Listed below are T cell receptor beta chains from one sample, sequenced in a study of neurological immune-mediated disorders. MiXCR was run by TCRdb on the 5' RACE reads, yielding one entry per CDR3 protein. The sample lists some 43,000 distinct CDR3 sequences, roughly 13% occurring once. The material sequenced was PBMCs. These receptor sequences come from a male donor with HTLV-1-associated myelopathy (HAM/TSP). The CDR3 runs from the conserved cysteine through the conserved F or W. A D gene is named only where the DNA matches it firmly. Expanded clones get a size class; other rows say once, few or many, or leave the size out.

D: NA
size: NA
V: TRBV5-5
J: TRBJ2-5
CDR3: CASTLGSGVDTQYF
DNA: TGTGCCAGCACCCTGGGTAGCGGTGTAGATACCCAGTACTTC

D: TRBD1
size: many
V: TRBV29-1
J: TRBJ1-2
CDR3: CSVSRTGVDGYTF
DNA: TGCAGCGTCTCGCGGACAGGGGTTGATGGCTACACCTTC

D: NA
size: NA
V: TRBV7-2
J: TRBJ1-1
CDR3: CASSLALWNEAFF
DNA: TGTGCCAGCAGCTTAGCGCTCTGGAATGAAGCTTTCTTT

D: TRBD2
size: few
V: TRBV11-3
J: TRBJ2-5
CDR3: CASSSLAGLQETQYF
DNA: TGTGCCAGCAGCTCACTAGCGGGACTACAAGAGACCCAGTACTTC

D: NA
size: many
V: TRBV20-1
J: TRBJ2-3
CDR3: CSARARRGTDTQYF
DNA: TGCAGTGCTAGGGCCCGACGGGGGACAGATACGCAGTATTTT

D: TRBD1
size: medium-sized
V: TRBV27
J: TRBJ1-1
CDR3: CASRRGKAGTEAFF
DNA: TGTGCCAGCCGCAGGGGGAAAGCGGGGACTGAAGCTTTCTTT

D: NA
size: many
V: TRBV7-2
J: TRBJ1-6
CDR3: CASSLRGGHYNSPLHF
DNA: TGTGCCAGCAGCTTAAGGGGGGGTCACTATAATTCACCCCTCCACTTT

D: NA
size: many
V: TRBV9
J: TRBJ2-7
CDR3: CASSWDNSYEQYF
DNA: TGTGCCAGCAGCTGGGACAACTCCTACGAGCAGTACTTC

D: TRBD2
size: many
V: TRBV7-8
J: TRBJ2-7
CDR3: CASSLTLAGDRQYF
DNA: TGTGCCAGCAGCTTAACACTAGCGGGGGATCGGCAGTACTTC

D: NA
size: many
V: TRBV7-2
J: TRBJ2-1
CDR3: CASSSDGALGEQFF
DNA: TGTGCCAGCAGCTCGGACGGGGCTTTGGGTGAGCAGTTCTTC

D: TRBD1
size: many
V: TRBV5-1
J: TRBJ2-7
CDR3: CASSFGQVTYEQYF
DNA: TGCGCCAGCAGCTTTGGACAGGTCACCTACGAGCAGTACTTC

D: TRBD1
size: NA
V: TRBV5-5
J: TRBJ1-4
CDR3: CASTPGTGKKLFF
DNA: TGTGCCAGCACTCCCGGGACAGGGAAAAAACTGTTTTTT

D: TRBD1
size: many
V: TRBV5-1
J: TRBJ2-5
CDR3: CASSFGTGQETQYF
DNA: TGCGCCAGCAGCTTCGGGACAGGCCAAGAGACCCAGTACTTC

D: NA
size: many
V: TRBV20-1
J: TRBJ1-2
CDR3: CSVSSGGGYGYTF
DNA: TGCAGTGTTAGCTCGGGGGGCGGCTATGGCTACACCTTC

D: NA
size: many
V: TRBV20-1
J: TRBJ2-7
CDR3: CSARDSQSHEQYF
DNA: TGCAGTGCTAGAGACTCCCAGAGCCACGAGCAGTACTTC

D: TRBD1
size: many
V: TRBV5-1
J: TRBJ2-1
CDR3: CASSLPRTGVDNEQFF
DNA: TGCGCCAGCAGCTTGCCCCGGACAGGGGTGGACAATGAGCAGTTCTTC

D: NA
size: NA
V: TRBV13
J: TRBJ1-1
CDR3: CASSQPIQLNTEAFF
DNA: TGTGCCAGCAGCCAACCGATACAGCTGAACACTGAAGCTTTCTTT

D: NA
size: many
V: TRBV5-4
J: TRBJ1-1
CDR3: CASSYGQGRHTEAFF
DNA: TGTGCCAGCAGCTACGGCCAGGGAAGACACACTGAAGCTTTCTTT

D: NA
size: NA
V: TRBV20-1
J: TRBJ2-5
CDR3: CSARDITDQETQYF
DNA: TGCAGTGCTAGAGATATCACAGATCAAGAGACCCAGTACTTC

D: NA
size: many
V: TRBV12-3/TRBV12-4
J: TRBJ2-7
CDR3: CATQGGTRQYF
DNA: TGTGCCACCCAAGGGGGGACTCGACAGTACTTC

D: NA
size: many
V: TRBV5-1
J: TRBJ1-1
CDR3: CASSAGVGFTEAFF
DNA: TGCGCCAGCAGCGCCGGAGTAGGTTTTACTGAAGCTTTCTTT

D: NA
size: many
V: TRBV20-1
J: TRBJ1-5
CDR3: CSAKGASNQPQHF
DNA: TGCAGTGCTAAAGGCGCTAGCAATCAGCCCCAGCATTTT

D: NA
size: many
V: TRBV27
J: TRBJ1-5
CDR3: CASSPGGSLQPQHF
DNA: TGTGCCAGCAGTCCAGGAGGGAGTCTACAGCCCCAGCATTTT

D: NA
size: many
V: TRBV21-1
J: TRBJ2-6
CDR3: CASSPHRARIVSGANVLTF
DNA: TGTGCCAGCAGCCCCCATAGGGCACGAATCGTCTCTGGGGCCAACGTCCTGACTTTC

D: TRBD1
size: many
V: TRBV12-3/TRBV12-4
J: TRBJ2-1
CDR3: CASSLAGGIYNEQFF
DNA: TGTGCCAGCAGTTTGGCAGGGGGCATCTACAATGAGCAGTTCTTC

D: NA
size: many
V: TRBV9
J: TRBJ1-3
CDR3: CASSAPGPSGNTIYF
DNA: TGTGCCAGCAGCGCGCCCGGACCCTCTGGAAACACCATATATTTT

D: NA
size: NA
V: TRBV11-2
J: TRBJ2-7
CDR3: CASSLGSGTLYEQYF
DNA: TGTGCCAGCAGCTTAGGGTCAGGCACCCTCTACGAGCAGTACTTC

D: NA
size: many
V: TRBV14
J: TRBJ1-2
CDR3: CASSPGGIYGYTF
DNA: TGTGCCAGCAGCCCCGGCGGTATATATGGCTACACCTTC

D: NA
size: few
V: TRBV5-1
J: TRBJ1-1
CDR3: CASSLNLGTEAFF
DNA: TGCGCCAGCAGCTTGAATCTTGGGACTGAAGCTTTCTTT

D: NA
size: many
V: TRBV7-6
J: TRBJ2-7
CDR3: CASSPAGSEQYF
DNA: TGTGCCAGCAGTCCCGCGGGGTCCGAGCAGTACTTC

D: NA
size: NA
V: TRBV2
J: TRBJ2-6
CDR3: CASSDGSSGANVPTF
DNA: TGTGCCAGCAGCGATGGGAGCTCTGGGGCCAACGTCCCGACTTTC

D: NA
size: many
V: TRBV7-7
J: TRBJ1-1
CDR3: CASTPPGTLNTEAFF
DNA: TGTGCCAGCACCCCTCCGGGCACTCTGAACACTGAAGCTTTCTTT

D: NA
size: many
V: TRBV5-6
J: TRBJ2-3
CDR3: CASSLGDTDTQYF
DNA: TGTGCCAGCAGCTTGGGGGACACAGATACGCAGTATTTT

D: TRBD1
size: many
V: TRBV7-9
J: TRBJ1-4
CDR3: CASIPDRGEKLFF
DNA: TGTGCCAGCATACCGGACAGGGGCGAAAAACTGTTTTTT

D: NA
size: many
V: TRBV27
J: TRBJ1-2
CDR3: CASSFPQGYGYTF
DNA: TGTGCCAGCAGTTTCCCTCAGGGCTATGGCTACACCTTC

D: TRBD2
size: many
V: TRBV6-5
J: TRBJ2-3
CDR3: CASSGGGLDTQYF
DNA: TGTGCCAGCAGTGGCGGGGGTCTAGATACGCAGTATTTT

D: NA
size: many
V: TRBV20-1
J: TRBJ1-4
CDR3: CSAPRGDEKLFF
DNA: TGCAGTGCTCCCAGAGGCGATGAAAAACTGTTTTTT

D: NA
size: many
V: TRBV5-1
J: TRBJ1-4
CDR3: CASSLESIFEKLFF
DNA: TGCGCCAGCAGCTTGGAGTCAATATTTGAAAAACTGTTTTTT

D: TRBD1
size: many
V: TRBV28
J: TRBJ1-6
CDR3: CASRKTGLDSPLHF
DNA: TGTGCCAGCAGGAAGACAGGGCTTGATTCACCCCTCCACTTT

D: TRBD2
size: many
V: TRBV7-2
J: TRBJ2-1
CDR3: CASSSHIGGLGGLAPEQFF
DNA: TGTGCCAGCAGCTCCCATATTGGGGGTTTAGGGGGACTAGCACCAGAGCAGTTCTTC

D: TRBD2
size: many
V: TRBV5-1
J: TRBJ2-7
CDR3: CASPAAGLAVKFSYEQYF
DNA: TGCGCCAGTCCCGCAGCTGGACTAGCGGTAAAGTTCTCATACGAGCAGTACTTC

D: NA
size: NA
V: TRBV15
J: TRBJ2-5
CDR3: CATSRQRFQETQYF
DNA: TGTGCCACCAGCAGGCAAAGGTTCCAAGAGACCCAGTACTTC

D: TRBD2
size: many
V: TRBV4-2
J: TRBJ2-1
CDR3: CASSQVSGGLNEQFF
DNA: TGTGCCAGCAGCCAAGTTAGCGGGGGGCTTAATGAGCAGTTCTTC

D: NA
size: many
V: TRBV7-9
J: TRBJ2-7
CDR3: CASSLQGFSYEQYF
DNA: TGTGCCAGCAGCTTGCAGGGTTTCTCCTACGAGCAGTACTTC

D: TRBD1
size: many
V: TRBV5-1
J: TRBJ1-6
CDR3: CASSSGQGFSPLHF
DNA: TGCGCCAGCAGCTCCGGACAGGGGTTCTCACCCCTCCACTTT

D: NA
size: many
V: TRBV7-6
J: TRBJ2-3
CDR3: CASSLVEEMETDTQYF
DNA: TGTGCCAGCAGCTTAGTGGAGGAAATGGAAACAGATACGCAGTATTTT

D: NA
size: many
V: TRBV12-3/TRBV12-4
J: TRBJ2-3
CDR3: CASSFNGALDTQYF
DNA: TGTGCCAGCAGTTTCAACGGGGCGTTAGATACGCAGTATTTT

D: NA
size: many
V: TRBV7-2
J: TRBJ2-4
CDR3: CASSLNGGLNIQYF
DNA: TGTGCCAGCAGCTTAAACGGGGGCCTCAACATTCAGTACTTC